This passage covers 8 T cell receptor beta chains from one sample sequenced in a study of post-analysis software for immune sequencing data. The authors incorporated unique molecular identifiers into the TCR beta cDNA libraries. TCRdb fed the PCR reads into MiXCR, producing one record per CDR3 protein. The top ten clones hold approximately 4.3% of a sample with 820,000 or so distinct CDR3 sequences, 53% of them seen once. No antigen is known for these receptors. General study points: Among five TRBV segments more frequent in patients than controls were TRBV5-6, TRBV5-1 and TRBV20-1.

The sequenced sample was blood. These receptor sequences come from a girl aged 10 to 17 with multiple sclerosis.

This clonotype was found a few times. This chain joins TRBV6-5 and TRBJ1-2, with TRBD1 identical over 8 bases. CDR1 MNHEY and CDR2 SVGAGI come from the germline V gene. V lost 6 bases to trimming and J lost 3 bases; unmatched junction nucleotides: 9. CDR3 length equals 15 residues. The CDR3 DNA reads as TGTGCCAGCAGCTCTCGGACAGGGAAACACTATGGCTACACCTTC. This translates into CASSSRTGKHYGYTF.

The V gene is TRBV20-1, the J gene TRBJ1-2, with D maybe TRBD1 (5 bases). V was cut by 4 bases and J by 6 bases, with 21 bases left in between. This CDR3 is built from 15 residues. Per germline, CDR1 DFQATT and CDR2 SNEGSKA (reference sequence). CDR3 nucleotides: TGCAGTGCTACCTCCGCTCTCAACAGGAAAAATGGCTACACCTTC. Amino acids: CSATSALNRKNGYTF.

This clonotype was seen more than once but under ten times. The V call is TRBV20-1, the J call TRBJ2-5, with D possibly being TRBD2 (6 bases). V gave up 6 bases and J gave up 1 base, with 15 bases separating them. The CDR3 covers 14 residues. Germline-derived CDR1 and CDR2 are DFQATT and SNEGSKA (reference sequence). CDR3 sequence reads: CSAVEGLLQETQYF. The CDR3 DNA sequence: TGCAGTGCCGTAGAGGGACTCCTCCAAGAGACCCAGTACTTC.

J is TRBJ2-2 and V is TRBV7-8; D may be TRBD2 (6 bases). CDR1 is SGHVS, CDR2 FQNEAQ, per germline. V dropped 7 bases and J dropped 1 base, with 10 bases sitting between them. The CDR3 covers 14 residues. CDR3 region: CASMAGRNTGELFF. CDR3 sequence (DNA): TGTGCCAGCATGGCGGGGAGGAACACCGGGGAGCTGTTTTTT.

The V gene is TRBV29-1, the J gene TRBJ2-5; TRBD1 aligns across 9 bases. The CDR3 is made up of 12 amino acids. The V gene's germline CDR1 is SQVTM and CDR2 ANQGSEA. CDR3 loop: CSGQGLGETQYF. In DNA form, the CDR3 reads TGCAGTGGACAGGGGCTGGGAGAGACCCAGTACTTC.

This clonotype appeared a single time. This chain connects TRBV7-8 to TRBJ1-2; D may be TRBD1 (5 bases). Germline V gene lookup returns CDR1 SGHVS and CDR2 FQNEAQ. The CDR3 is made up of 15 amino acids. Trimming pared 5 bases from V and 4 bases from J, leaving 17 bases between. This chain's CDR3 is CASSPGGWGVYGYTF. The CDR3 DNA reads TGTGCCAGCAGCCCGGGGGGGTGGGGGGTCTATGGCTACACCTTC.

This clonotype was picked up one time. The chain carries TRBV7-2 and TRBJ2-1; 8 bases agree with TRBD2. CDR1 is SGHTA, CDR2 FQGNSA, per germline. The CDR3 is 16 amino acids. Losses at the gene ends were 5 bases for V and 7 bases for J; bases not matched to a gene: 13. The CDR3 sequence is CASSQGPAGGRNEQFF. The DNA for the CDR3 is TGTGCCAGCAGCCAAGGGCCTGCGGGGGGTCGTAATGAGCAGTTCTTC.

This clonotype came up a few times. The V gene is TRBV7-6, the J gene TRBJ2-7; 10 bases are a match to TRBD1. The germline CDR1 and CDR2 sequences are SGHVS and FNYEAQ. This CDR3 is 16 amino acids long. Unmatched junction bases numbered 13, after V lost 5 bases and J lost 6 bases. The CDR3 nucleotides are TGTGCCAGCAGCACAAACCGGGACAGGGGTTTGACCGAGCAGTACTTC. Translation gives CASSTNRDRGLTEQYF.